Sequencing of this TCR beta chain was carried out in a study of blood T cell repertoires in COVID-19 (dated by TCRdb to the early 2020s). Concerning the study at large: Collaborator samples came from the United States, Italy and Spain and covered acute and convalescent phases of COVID-19. Deeply sampled blood TCRbeta repertoires from subjects exposed to, actively infected with, or recovered from COVID-19 were included in the dataset. The repertoires were made available in a free public database intended to serve as a resource for research on the immune response to SARS-CoV-2. The samples were drawn from the first 160 participants of the ongoing ImmuneRACE study and from 950 to 1,500 subjects provided by 6 global collaborators. The prospective study material was composed of cDNA or gDNA derived from T cells, B-cell-depleted T cells, or PBMCs. Where HLA class I and class II types were available, the types were taken from metadata supplied by the sample provider, not from assay-based typing. A de-identified subject ID, COVID-19 status, age in years and sex were almost always included in the sample metadata.

In the case of this clone: No cognate antigen has been identified for it. Base qualities are not at hand, and no much larger clone is one base apart.

CDR1 is given as SGHNT and CDR2 as YENEEA, both from the germline V gene. The CDR3 covers 17 residues, taking in both the cysteine and the phenylalanine. Just the 51-base CDR3 DNA is kept, in frame starting at base 1. Relative to germline, V is missing 5 bases and J is missing 1 base, with 6 bases of the junction outside any gene match. Another Seattle source contributed samples from volunteer blood donors who had recovered from COVID-19. Each collaborating institution followed its own protocols to collect whole blood in K2EDTA tubes. For TCRbeta analysis, collaborators shipped samples as frozen whole blood, isolated PBMCs, or DNA extracted from either of those sample types. Summary of the overall study and its limitations: The quantity of clinical and demographic metadata differed by source and by participant and was supplied without curation.

The immunoSEQ Assay, a bias-controlled multiplex PCR, was used to amplify TCRbeta CDR3 regions from genomic DNA. In the original analysis: The number of nucleated cells in each sample was estimated from the amplification of reference gene primers within the assay. To quantify the absolute abundance of each unique TCRbeta CDR3 rearrangement, sequence reads were collapsed and filtered. For each sample, productive Simpson clonality was calculated as the square root of Simpson's diversity index across productive rearrangements. In its TCRdb copy, this immuneACCESS table keeps in-frame sequences only and misses some clones. Where compared with another copy, unresolved V genes explain less than half of these, and the others have no known cause. V and J calls and clone size are given by that table; D and trimming were obtained from the DNA. The sample records over 250,000 clones, approximately 90% of which are singletons. More than 0.95% of the sample is taken by the ten largest.

The chain joins TRBV11-3 to TRBJ2-6; a stretch of 9 junction bases matches TRBD2. The sample was peripheral blood. This clonotype originated in a woman aged 40 to 50 who had recovered from COVID-19. The CDR3 reads as follows: CASSPSSGISGANVLTF. The DNA sequence follows: TGTGCCAGCAGCCCGTCTAGCGGGATATCTGGGGCCAACGTCCTGACTTTC. This CDR3, with the reference TRBV11-3 and TRBJ2-6 proteins standing in past its ends, gives the full variable domain EAGVVQSPRYKIIEKKQPVAFWCNPISGHNTLYWYLQNLGQGPELLIRYENEEAVDDSQLPKDRFSAERLKGVDSTLKIQPAELGDSAVYLCASSPSSGISGANVLTFGAGSRLTVL.